The clone carrying this T cell receptor beta chain has only one observation. The data are from a study of long-term antiretroviral therapy in people with HIV. The CDR3 contains 16 residues. V shed 5 bases and J 0 bases; nucleotides not matched to a gene: 8. The germline gives CDR1 SGHTA, CDR2 FQGNSA. With survey level as its setting, the immunoSEQ assay was v3.0. Clones were read by immunoSEQ multiplex PCR, and TCRdb kept only the in-frame ones, dropping some. The sample has about 24,000 clones; approximately 88% are singletons. The sequencing used unsorted PBMCs, collected 1.8 years before starting antiretroviral therapy. The source of this sequence is a man over 45 with HIV. This chain links TRBV7-2 with TRBJ1-2; 8 positions match TRBD1. The DNA of the CDR3 is TGTGCCAGCAGCCAACGACAGGGGATCCCTAACTATGGCTACACCTTC. Its translation is CASSQRQGIPNYGYTF.